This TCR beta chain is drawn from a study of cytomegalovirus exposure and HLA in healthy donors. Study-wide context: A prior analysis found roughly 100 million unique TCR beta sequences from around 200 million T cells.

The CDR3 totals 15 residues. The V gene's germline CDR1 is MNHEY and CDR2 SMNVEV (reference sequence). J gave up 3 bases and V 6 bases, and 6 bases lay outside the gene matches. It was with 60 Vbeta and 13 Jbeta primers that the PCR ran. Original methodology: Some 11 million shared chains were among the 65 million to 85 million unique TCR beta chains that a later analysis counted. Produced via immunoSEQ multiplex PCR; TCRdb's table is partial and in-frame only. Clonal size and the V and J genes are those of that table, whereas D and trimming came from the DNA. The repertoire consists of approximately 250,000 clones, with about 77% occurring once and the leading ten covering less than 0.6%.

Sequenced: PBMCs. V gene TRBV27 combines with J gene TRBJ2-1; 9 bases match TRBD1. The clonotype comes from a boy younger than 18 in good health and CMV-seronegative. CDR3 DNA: TGTGCCAGCAGCCGGACAGGGGAGGACTACAATGAGCAGTTCTTC. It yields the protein CASSRTGEDYNEQFF.